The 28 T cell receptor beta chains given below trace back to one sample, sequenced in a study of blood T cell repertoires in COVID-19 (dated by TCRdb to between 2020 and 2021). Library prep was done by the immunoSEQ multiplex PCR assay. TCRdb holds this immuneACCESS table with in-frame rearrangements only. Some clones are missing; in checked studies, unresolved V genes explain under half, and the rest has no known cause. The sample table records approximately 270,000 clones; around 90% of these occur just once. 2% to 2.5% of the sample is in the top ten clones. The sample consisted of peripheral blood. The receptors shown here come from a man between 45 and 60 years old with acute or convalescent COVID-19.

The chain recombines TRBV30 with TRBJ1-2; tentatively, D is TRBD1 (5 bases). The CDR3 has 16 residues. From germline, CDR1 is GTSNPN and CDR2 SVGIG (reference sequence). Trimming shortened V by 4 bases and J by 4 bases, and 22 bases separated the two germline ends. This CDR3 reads CAWNRPGLRLGYGYTF. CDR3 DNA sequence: TGTGCCTGGAATAGACCGGGACTCCGGCTAGGCTATGGCTACACCTTC.

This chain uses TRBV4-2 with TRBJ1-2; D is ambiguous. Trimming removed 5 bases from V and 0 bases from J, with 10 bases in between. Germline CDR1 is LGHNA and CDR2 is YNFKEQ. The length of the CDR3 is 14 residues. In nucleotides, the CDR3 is TGTGCCAGCAGCTTGGGCACCTCTAACTATGGCTACACCTTC. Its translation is CASSLGTSNYGYTF.

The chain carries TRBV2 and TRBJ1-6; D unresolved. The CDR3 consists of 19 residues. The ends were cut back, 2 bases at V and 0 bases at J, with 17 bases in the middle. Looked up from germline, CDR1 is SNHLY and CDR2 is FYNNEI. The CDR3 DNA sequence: TGTGCCAGCAGTGAAATCCTCCCTTTTACGAGCTCCTATAATTCACCCCTCCACTTT. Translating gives CASSEILPFTSSYNSPLHF.

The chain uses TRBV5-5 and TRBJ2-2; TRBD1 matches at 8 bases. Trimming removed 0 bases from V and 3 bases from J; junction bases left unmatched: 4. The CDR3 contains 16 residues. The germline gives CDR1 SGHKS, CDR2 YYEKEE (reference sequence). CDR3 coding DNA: TGTGCCAGCAGCTTGGGGACAGGGATGGACACCGGGGAGCTGTTTTTT. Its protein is CASSLGTGMDTGELFF.

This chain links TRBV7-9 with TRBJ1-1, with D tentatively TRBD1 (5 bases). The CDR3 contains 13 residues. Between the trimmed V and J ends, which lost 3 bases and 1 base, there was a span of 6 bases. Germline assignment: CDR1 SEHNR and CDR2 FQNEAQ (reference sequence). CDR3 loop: CASSFQGNTEAFF. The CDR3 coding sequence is TGTGCCAGCAGCTTCCAGGGGAACACTGAAGCTTTCTTT. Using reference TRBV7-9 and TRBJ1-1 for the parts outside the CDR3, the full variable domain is DTGVSQNPRHKITKRGQNVTFRCDPISEHNRLYWYRQTLGQGPEFLTYFQNEAQLEKSRLLSDRFSAERPKGSFSTLEIQRTEQGDSAMYLCASSFQGNTEAFFGQGTRLTVV.

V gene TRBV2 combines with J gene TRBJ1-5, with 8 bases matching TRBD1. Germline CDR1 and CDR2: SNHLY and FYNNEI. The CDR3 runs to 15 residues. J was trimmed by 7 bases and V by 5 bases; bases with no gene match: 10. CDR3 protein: CASSPGGLIRQPQHF. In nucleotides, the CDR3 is TGTGCCAGCAGTCCAGGGGGCTTAATCAGGCAGCCCCAGCATTTT. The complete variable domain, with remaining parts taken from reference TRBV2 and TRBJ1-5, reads EPEVTQTPSHQVTQMGQEVILRCVPISNHLYFYWYRQILGQKVEFLVSFYNNEISEKSEIFDDQFSVERPDGSNFTLKIRSTKLEDSAMYFCASSPGGLIRQPQHFGDGTRLSIL.

The CDR3 sequence: CASSQVGATEAFF. The CDR3 DNA is TGTGCCAGCAGCCAGGTAGGGGCTACTGAAGCTTTCTTT. The J gene is TRBJ1-1, the V gene TRBV3-1 (or the pseudogene TRBV3-2); a possible D gene is TRBD1 (5 bases). CDR3 length equals 13 residues. Trimming cost V 3 bases and J 5 bases, with 10 bases left between them. Germline V gene lookup returns CDR1 LGHDT and CDR2 YNNKEL (reference sequence).

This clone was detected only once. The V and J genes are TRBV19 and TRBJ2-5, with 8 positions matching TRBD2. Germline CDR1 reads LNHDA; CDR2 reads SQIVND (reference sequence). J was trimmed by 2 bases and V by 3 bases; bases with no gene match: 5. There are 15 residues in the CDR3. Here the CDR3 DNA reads TGTGCCAGTAGTATCTTCGGGAGGGGACAAGAGACCCAGTACTTC. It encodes CASSIFGRGQETQYF.

The CDR3 reads CASSPWVAGGETQYF. The CDR3 DNA reads as TGTGCCAGCAGTCCCTGGGTGGCGGGCGGGGAGACCCAGTACTTC. The V gene is TRBV9, the J gene TRBJ2-5; possible D gene TRBD2, 5 bases. V was shortened by 5 bases and J by 5 bases, with 19 bases between the two germline ends. This CDR3 contains 15 residues. The germline gives CDR1 SGDLS, CDR2 YYNGEE.

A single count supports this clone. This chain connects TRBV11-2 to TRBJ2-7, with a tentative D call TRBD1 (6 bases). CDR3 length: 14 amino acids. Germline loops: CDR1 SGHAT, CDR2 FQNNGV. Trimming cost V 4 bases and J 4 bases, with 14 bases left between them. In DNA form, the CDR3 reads TGTGCCAGCAGCTCGAACCCACAGGGATACGAGCAGTACTTC. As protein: CASSSNPQGYEQYF.

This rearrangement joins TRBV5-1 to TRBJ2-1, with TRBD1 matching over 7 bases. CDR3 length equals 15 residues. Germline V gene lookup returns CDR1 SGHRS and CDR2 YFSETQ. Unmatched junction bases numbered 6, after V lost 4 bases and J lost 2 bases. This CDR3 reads CASSPGQLAYNEQFF. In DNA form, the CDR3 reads TGCGCCAGCAGCCCGGGACAGTTGGCCTACAATGAGCAGTTCTTC.

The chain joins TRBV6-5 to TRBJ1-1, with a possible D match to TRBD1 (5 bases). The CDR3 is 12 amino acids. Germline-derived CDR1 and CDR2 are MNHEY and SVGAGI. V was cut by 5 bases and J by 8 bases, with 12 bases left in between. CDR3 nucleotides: TGTGCCAGCAGTCCCAGGGAGGGAGAAGCTTTCTTT. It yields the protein CASSPREGEAFF.

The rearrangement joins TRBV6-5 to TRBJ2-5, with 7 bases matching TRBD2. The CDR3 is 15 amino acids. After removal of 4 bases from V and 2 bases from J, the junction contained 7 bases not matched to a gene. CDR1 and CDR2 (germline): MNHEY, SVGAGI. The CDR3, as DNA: TGTGCCAGCAGTTCCCGGCCTAGCGGACAAGAGACCCAGTACTTC. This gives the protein CASSSRPSGQETQYF.

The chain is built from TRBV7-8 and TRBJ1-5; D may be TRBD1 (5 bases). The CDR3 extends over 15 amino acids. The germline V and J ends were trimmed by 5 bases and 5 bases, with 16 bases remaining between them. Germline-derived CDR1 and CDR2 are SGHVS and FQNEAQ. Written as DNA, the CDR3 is TGTGCCAGCAGCCCTAGGGTGGCGGGGGATCAGCCCCAGCATTTT. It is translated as CASSPRVAGDQPQHF.

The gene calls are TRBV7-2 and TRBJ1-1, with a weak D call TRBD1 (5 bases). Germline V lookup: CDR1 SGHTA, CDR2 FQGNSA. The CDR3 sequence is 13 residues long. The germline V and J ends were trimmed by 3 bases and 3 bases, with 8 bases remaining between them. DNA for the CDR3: TGTGCCAGCAGCTTGGGGCGGTACACTGAAGCTTTCTTT. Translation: CASSLGRYTEAFF.

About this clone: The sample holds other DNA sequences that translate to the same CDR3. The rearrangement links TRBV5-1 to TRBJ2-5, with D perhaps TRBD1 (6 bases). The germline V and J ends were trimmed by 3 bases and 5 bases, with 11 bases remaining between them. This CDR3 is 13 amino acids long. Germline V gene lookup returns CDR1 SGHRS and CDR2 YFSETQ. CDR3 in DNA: TGCGCCAGCAGCTCCCAGGGGACCGAGACCCAGTACTTC. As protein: CASSSQGTETQYF.

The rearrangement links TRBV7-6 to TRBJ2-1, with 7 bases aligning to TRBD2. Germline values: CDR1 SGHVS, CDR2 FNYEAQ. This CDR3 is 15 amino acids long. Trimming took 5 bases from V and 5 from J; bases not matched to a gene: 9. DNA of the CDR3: TGTGCCAGCAGCCCCGGGCTAGCGGATAACAATGAGCAGTTCTTC. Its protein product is CASSPGLADNNEQFF.

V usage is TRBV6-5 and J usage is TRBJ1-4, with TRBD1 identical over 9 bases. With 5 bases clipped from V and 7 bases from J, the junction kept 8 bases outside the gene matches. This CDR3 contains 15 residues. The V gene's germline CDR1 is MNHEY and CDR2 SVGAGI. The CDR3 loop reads CASSTSTGGIEKLFF. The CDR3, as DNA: TGTGCCAGCAGTACCTCGACAGGGGGTATTGAAAAACTGTTTTTT.

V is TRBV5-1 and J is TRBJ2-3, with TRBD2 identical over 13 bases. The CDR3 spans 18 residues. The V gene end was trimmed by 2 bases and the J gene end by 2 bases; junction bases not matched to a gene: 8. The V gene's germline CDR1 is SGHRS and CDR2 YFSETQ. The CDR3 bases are TGCGCCAGCAGCTTACTACTAGCGGGGGGGCCACTCACAGATACGCAGTATTTT. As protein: CASSLLLAGGPLTDTQYF.

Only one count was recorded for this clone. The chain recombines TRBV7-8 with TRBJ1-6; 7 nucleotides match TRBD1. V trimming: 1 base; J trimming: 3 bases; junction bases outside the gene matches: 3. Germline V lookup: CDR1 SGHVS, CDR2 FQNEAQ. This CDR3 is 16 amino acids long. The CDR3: CASSLEGTVYNSPLHF. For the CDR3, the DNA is TGTGCCAGCAGCTTAGAGGGGACAGTCTATAATTCACCCCTCCACTTT.

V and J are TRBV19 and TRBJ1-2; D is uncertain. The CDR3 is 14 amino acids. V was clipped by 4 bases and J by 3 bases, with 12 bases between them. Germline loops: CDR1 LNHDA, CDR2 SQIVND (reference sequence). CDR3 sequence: CASSNQVAYYGYTF. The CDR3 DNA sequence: TGTGCCAGTAGTAACCAGGTTGCTTACTATGGCTACACCTTC.

The CDR3 sequence: CATSPQVDTEAFF. The CDR3 DNA is TGTGCCACCAGCCCTCAAGTAGATACCGAAGCTTTCTTT. The V call is TRBV15, the J call TRBJ1-1; D gene uncertain. The CDR3 has 13 residues. CDR1 is LNHNV, CDR2 YYDKDF, per germline (reference sequence). Trimming cost V 5 bases and J 8 bases, with 15 bases left between them.

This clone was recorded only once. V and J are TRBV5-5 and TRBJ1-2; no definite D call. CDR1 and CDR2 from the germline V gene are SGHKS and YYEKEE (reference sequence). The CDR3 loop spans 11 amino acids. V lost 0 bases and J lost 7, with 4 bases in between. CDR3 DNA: TGTGCCAGCAGCTTGGATCTTGGCTACACCTTC. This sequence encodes CASSLDLGYTF. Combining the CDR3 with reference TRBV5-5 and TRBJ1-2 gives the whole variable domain DAGVTQSPTHLIKTRGQQVTLRCSPISGHKSVSWYQQVLGQGPQFIFQYYEKEERGRGNFPDRFSARQFPNYSSELNVNALLLGDSALYLCASSLDLGYTFGSGTRLTVV.

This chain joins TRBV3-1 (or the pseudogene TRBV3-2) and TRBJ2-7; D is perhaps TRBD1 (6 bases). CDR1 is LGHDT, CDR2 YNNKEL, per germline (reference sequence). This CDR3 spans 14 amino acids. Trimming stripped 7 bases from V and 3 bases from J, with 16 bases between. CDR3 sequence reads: CASTPSGALYEQYF. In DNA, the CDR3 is TGTGCCAGCACACCCTCAGGGGCCCTCTACGAGCAGTACTTC.

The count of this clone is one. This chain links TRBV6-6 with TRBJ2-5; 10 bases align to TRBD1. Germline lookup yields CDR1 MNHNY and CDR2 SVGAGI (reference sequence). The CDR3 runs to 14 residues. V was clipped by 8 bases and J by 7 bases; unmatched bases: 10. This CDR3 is CASRLPGQGGTQYF. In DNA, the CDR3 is TGTGCCAGCCGCCTCCCCGGACAGGGGGGGACCCAGTACTTC.

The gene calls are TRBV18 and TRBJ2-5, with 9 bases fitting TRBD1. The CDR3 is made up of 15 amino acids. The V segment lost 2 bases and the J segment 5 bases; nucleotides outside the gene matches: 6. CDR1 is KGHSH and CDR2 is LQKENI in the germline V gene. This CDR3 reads CASSPAGQGRETQYF. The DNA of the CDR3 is TGTGCCAGCTCACCAGCCGGACAGGGGCGGGAGACCCAGTACTTC.

The CDR3 here is CASSLVRDWDLGGYTF. As DNA, the CDR3 is TGTGCCAGCAGCTTAGTCCGGGACTGGGACCTTGGTGGCTACACCTTC. The chain links TRBV11-2 to TRBJ1-2; possibly TRBD1 for D (5 bases). CDR1 and CDR2 (germline): SGHAT, FQNNGV. This CDR3 is 16 amino acids long. V lost 1 base to trimming and J lost 7 bases, with 19 bases between them.

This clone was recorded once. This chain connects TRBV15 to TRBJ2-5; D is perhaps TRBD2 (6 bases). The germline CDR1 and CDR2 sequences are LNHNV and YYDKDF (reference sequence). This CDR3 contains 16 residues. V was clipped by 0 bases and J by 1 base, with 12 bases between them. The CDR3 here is CATSRDLAGLQETQYF. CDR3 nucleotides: TGTGCCACCAGCAGAGATCTGGCGGGGCTCCAAGAGACCCAGTACTTC.